This entry lists 30 T cell receptor beta chains sequenced from one sample in a study of blood T cell repertoires in COVID-19. Libraries were prepared by immunoSEQ multiplex PCR; TCRdb keeps only in-frame clonotypes and omits some of them. The profile covers over 60,000 clones, with 82% appearing a single time and 18% taken by the ten largest. Sequencing was carried out using peripheral blood. These receptors were taken from a human donor in a cohort sampled during active COVID-19.

The chain is built from TRBV27 and TRBJ1-1; TRBD1 aligns across 7 bases. Germline V CDR1 and CDR2: MNHEY, SMNVEV (reference sequence). V was pared by 5 bases and J by 4 bases, with 22 bases of the junction left unmatched. The length of the CDR3 is 19 residues. The CDR3 DNA is TGTGCCAGCAGTGGAAGACAGGGTAAAACCACCCGATGGAGCACTGAAGCTTTCTTT. Amino acids: CASSGRQGKTTRWSTEAFF.

This clone was counted a few times. This chain connects TRBV18 to TRBJ1-5, with TRBD1 identical over 8 bases. This CDR3 is 15 amino acids long. Germline assignment: CDR1 KGHSH and CDR2 LQKENI. The V gene end was trimmed by 4 bases and the J gene end by 8 bases; junction bases not matched to a gene: 10. The CDR3 nucleotides read TGTGCCAGCTCACAGAATGGACAGGGTGGAGAGCCCCAGCATTTT. This encodes CASSQNGQGGEPQHF.

The gene calls are TRBV27 and TRBJ2-5; TRBD2 aligns across 11 bases. CDR3 length: 18 amino acids. The ends lost 4 bases at V and 1 base at J; junction bases unmatched: 11. Germline loops: CDR1 MNHEY, CDR2 SMNVEV (reference sequence). The chain's CDR3 is CASSYRLSSGGTQETQYF. The CDR3 coding sequence is TGTGCCAGCAGTTACCGCCTTTCTAGCGGGGGGACCCAAGAGACCCAGTACTTC.

The gene calls are TRBV11-2 and TRBJ2-5; TRBD2 is a possible D gene (5 bases). Germline V gene sequence: CDR1 SGHAT, CDR2 FQNNGV. The V end lost 3 bases, the J end lost 3 bases, and 14 bases lay between the germline ends. The CDR3 is 15 residues long. The CDR3 nucleotides are TGTGCCAGCAGCTTCGCCGGGGTAGTCAAAGAGACCCAGTACTTC. It yields the protein CASSFAGVVKETQYF.

The chain uses TRBV2 and TRBJ2-7, with TRBD1 matching 7 bases. In germline, CDR1 is SNHLY, CDR2 FYNNEI. CDR3 length equals 14 residues. The J segment lost 0 bases and the V segment lost 7 bases, leaving 6 bases of the junction unmatched. This CDR3 reads CASNRDRSSYEQYF. The CDR3, as DNA: TGTGCCAGCAACCGGGACAGAAGCTCCTACGAGCAGTACTTC.

The chain uses TRBV7-9 and TRBJ2-3; D gene unclear. V was clipped by 5 bases and J by 2 bases, with 11 bases between them. The CDR3 has 14 residues. Germline CDR1 SEHNR, CDR2 FQNEAQ (reference sequence). This CDR3 is CASSRELNTDTQYF. DNA for the CDR3: TGTGCCAGCAGCCGCGAACTAAACACAGATACGCAGTATTTT.

The chain recombines TRBV12-3 or TRBV12-4 with TRBJ1-1, with 8 bases identical to TRBD1. J was trimmed by 4 bases and V by 7 bases; bases with no gene match: 5. This CDR3 contains 13 residues. The CDR3 region is CASKTGEGTEAFF. CDR3 nucleotides: TGTGCCAGCAAGACAGGGGAAGGCACTGAAGCTTTCTTT.

V gene TRBV3-1 (or the pseudogene TRBV3-2) combines with J gene TRBJ1-1; D unclear. Looked up from germline, CDR1 is LGHDT and CDR2 is YNNKEL (reference sequence). V lost 0 bases and J 11 bases, leaving 10 bases between the germline ends. The CDR3 consists of 12 residues. The CDR3: CASSQDSGKAFF. The CDR3 nucleotides read TGTGCCAGCAGCCAAGACTCCGGGAAGGCTTTCTTT.

The CDR3 loop reads CASSQTGQGEQFF. CDR3 coding DNA: TGTGCCAGCAGCCAAACCGGACAGGGTGAGCAGTTCTTC. This chain connects TRBV3-1 (or the pseudogene TRBV3-2) to TRBJ2-1; 8 bases map to TRBD1. The CDR3 spans 13 residues. Losses at the gene ends were 2 bases for V and 9 bases for J; bases not matched to a gene: 3. In germline, CDR1 is LGHDT, CDR2 YNNKEL (reference sequence).

J is TRBJ2-3 and V is TRBV19; 8 nucleotides align to TRBD1. V lost 2 bases and J lost 5; bases outside the gene matches: 6. From germline, CDR1 is LNHDA and CDR2 SQIVND (reference sequence). The CDR3 has 15 amino acids. This CDR3 reads CASSIRGTGRDTQYF. The CDR3, as DNA: TGTGCCAGTAGTATAAGGGGGACAGGAAGAGATACGCAGTATTTT. Together with reference TRBV19 and TRBJ2-3, the CDR3 gives the full variable domain: DGGITQSPKYLFRKEGQNVTLSCEQNLNHDAMYWYRQDPGQGLRLIYYSQIVNDFQKGDIAEGYSVSREKKESFPLTVTSAQKNPTAFYLCASSIRGTGRDTQYFGPGTRLTVL.

This clone has only a few counts. The chain recombines TRBV7-9 with TRBJ1-1; 9 positions match TRBD1. This CDR3 is 13 amino acids long. CDR1 is SEHNR, CDR2 FQNEAQ, per germline (reference sequence). The trim removed 9 bases at V and 5 bases at J, leaving 7 bases unmatched. CDR3 coding DNA: TGTGCCAGTCTGACAGGGGGAAGGACTGAAGCTTTCTTT. Translated, it gives CASLTGGRTEAFF.

A few counts support this clone. V usage is TRBV27 and J usage is TRBJ1-2; a weak D match, TRBD1 (5 bases). V was cut by 4 bases and J by 4 bases, with 10 bases left in between. Germline values: CDR1 MNHEY, CDR2 SMNVEV (reference sequence). The CDR3 extends over 13 amino acids. As DNA, the CDR3 is TGTGCCAGCAGTTGGGGCAGTACCTATGGCTACACCTTC. It yields the protein CASSWGSTYGYTF.

V usage is TRBV7-9 and J usage is TRBJ2-7; 8 positions agree with TRBD1. With V trimmed by 5 bases and J by 2 bases, 8 bases remained unmatched. The CDR3 spans 15 residues. Germline V gene sequence: CDR1 SEHNR, CDR2 FQNEAQ (reference sequence). The DNA for the CDR3 is TGTGCCAGCAGCACACCAGGGGGCCGGGCCTACGAGCAGTACTTC. It yields the protein CASSTPGGRAYEQYF.

The V call is TRBV6-2 or TRBV6-3, the J call TRBJ2-3; the match to TRBD2 covers 16 bases. Germline CDR1 reads MNHEY; CDR2 reads SVGEGT. CDR3 size: 19 residues. V was clipped by 4 bases and J by 4 bases; unmatched bases: 11. CDR3 sequence: CASSWPGTSGGAWADTQYF. The CDR3 DNA sequence: TGTGCCAGCAGTTGGCCCGGGACTAGCGGGGGGGCCTGGGCAGATACGCAGTATTTT.

V and J are TRBV6-5 and TRBJ1-6, with unresolved D. Germline V gene data show CDR1 as MNHEY and CDR2 as SVGAGI. This CDR3 has 14 amino acids. V was cut by 2 bases and J by 6 bases, with 8 bases left in between. In DNA form, the CDR3 reads TGTGCCAGCAGTTACCTAGTCGGTAATTCACCCCTCCACTTT. Translating gives CASSYLVGNSPLHF.

The chain employs TRBV7-9 and TRBJ1-6; the D is unclear. V was clipped by 3 bases and J by 10 bases, with 7 bases between them. Germline lookup yields CDR1 SEHNR and CDR2 FQNEAQ (reference sequence). The CDR3 sequence is 12 residues long. The CDR3 nucleotides are TGTGCCAGCAGCTTGGGTAGCTCACCCCTCCACTTT. It is translated as CASSLGSSPLHF. The variable domain in full, with the rest retrieved from reference TRBV7-9 and TRBJ1-6, is DTGVSQNPRHKITKRGQNVTFRCDPISEHNRLYWYRQTLGQGPEFLTYFQNEAQLEKSRLLSDRFSAERPKGSFSTLEIQRTEQGDSAMYLCASSLGSSPLHFGNGTRLTVT.

The gene calls are TRBV5-4 and TRBJ2-7; perhaps TRBD1 as D (6 bases). The germline gives CDR1 SGHNT, CDR2 YYREEE (reference sequence). Trimming pared 4 bases from V and 5 bases from J, leaving 19 bases between. The CDR3 contains 15 residues. The CDR3 loop is CASSGRQGMGHEQYF. The CDR3 region has the DNA TGTGCCAGCAGCGGTAGGCAGGGGATGGGTCACGAGCAGTACTTC.

This CDR3 reads CASSSSGQTIYGYTF. The CDR3 nucleotides read TGTGCCAGCAGCTCCTCGGGACAGACAATCTATGGCTACACCTTC. The rearrangement uses TRBV11-1 and TRBJ1-2; 7 positions match TRBD1. The V segment lost 4 bases and the J segment 4 bases; nucleotides outside the gene matches: 9. CDR3 size: 15 residues. Germline CDR1 reads SGHAT; CDR2 reads FQDESV (reference sequence).

This clone appeared a single time. The chain combines TRBV19 with TRBJ2-7; D perhaps matches TRBD1 (5 bases). V was trimmed by 2 bases and J by 1 base, leaving 12 bases between them. CDR3 size: 15 residues. Germline CDR1 reads LNHDA; CDR2 reads SQIVND (reference sequence). The CDR3: CASSISWQGSYEQYF. In nucleotides, the CDR3 is TGTGCCAGTAGTATAAGTTGGCAGGGTTCCTACGAGCAGTACTTC.

The rearrangement joins TRBV9 to TRBJ2-5; the match to TRBD2 covers 7 bases. There are 14 residues in the CDR3. The trim removed 1 base at V and 7 bases at J, leaving 7 bases unmatched. Germline V CDR1 and CDR2: SGDLS, YYNGEE. The CDR3 DNA follows: TGTGCCAGCAGCGTATCCAGCGGGGATGGGACCCAGTACTTC. Residues: CASSVSSGDGTQYF.

V usage is TRBV5-4 and J usage is TRBJ2-6, with D possibly being TRBD2 (6 bases). V was shortened by 4 bases and J by 1 base, with 18 bases between the two germline ends. CDR3 size: 18 residues. Germline assignment: CDR1 SGHNT and CDR2 YYREEE (reference sequence). The CDR3, as DNA: TGTGCCAGCAGCCCCGCCCGGGACTGGCAATCTGGGGCCAACGTCCTGACTTTC. It encodes CASSPARDWQSGANVLTF.

As DNA, the CDR3 is TGTGCCAGTACATTAACAGGGGCCTACGAGCAGTACTTC. This gives the protein CASTLTGAYEQYF. This chain uses TRBV6-5 with TRBJ2-7, with 7 bases that match TRBD1. Unmatched junction bases numbered 7, after V lost 9 bases and J lost 2 bases. CDR3 length equals 13 residues. Germline CDR1 and CDR2: MNHEY and SVGAGI.

The chain is built from TRBV23-1 and TRBJ2-6; TRBD1 is a possible D gene (6 bases). TRBV23-1 is an ORF, and what it does is uncertain. The CDR3 runs 15 residues. Trimming shortened V by 4 bases and J by 1 base, and 8 bases separated the two germline ends. This chain's CDR3 is CASSPGVSGANVLTF. CDR3 bases: TGCGCCAGCAGTCCAGGGGTATCTGGGGCCAACGTCCTGACTTTC.

The V call is TRBV7-4, the J call TRBJ1-4; possible D gene TRBD1, 5 bases. V was cut by 9 bases and J by 0 bases, with 14 bases left in between. CDR3 length equals 15 residues. Per germline, CDR1 SGHVT and CDR2 SQSDAQ. The CDR3 DNA reads TGTGCCAGGGGAACAGGCCCACCAACTAATGAAAAACTGTTTTTT. The encoded protein is CARGTGPPTNEKLFF.

This clone is medium-sized. This sequence joins TRBV6-5 and TRBJ1-2; 11 nucleotides agree with TRBD1. CDR1 MNHEY and CDR2 SVGAGI come from the germline V gene. V lost 4 bases and J lost 5; bases outside the gene matches: 9. The CDR3 runs 16 residues. The CDR3 loop reads CASSLQTGTGGYGYTF. The CDR3 DNA sequence: TGTGCCAGCAGTTTACAAACCGGGACAGGGGGTTATGGCTACACCTTC.

The chain employs TRBV13 and TRBJ2-7; 7 bases line up with TRBD2. Trimming took 5 bases from V and 6 from J; bases not matched to a gene: 10. This CDR3 has 14 residues. Germline values: CDR1 PRHDT, CDR2 FYEKMQ (reference sequence). In DNA, the CDR3 is TGTGCCAGCAGCAACTACATGTGGGGGGGCGAGCAGTACTTC. Translating it yields CASSNYMWGGEQYF.

The V and J genes are TRBV4-1 and TRBJ2-1; 9 bases line up with TRBD1. This CDR3 is built from 18 residues. Germline assignment: CDR1 MGHRA and CDR2 YSYEKL. J lost 5 bases, V lost 4 bases, and 15 bases had no gene match. CDR3 sequence: CASSPSSAGQGPNNEQFF. The CDR3 coding sequence is TGCGCCAGCAGCCCTTCCTCTGCGGGACAGGGACCCAACAATGAGCAGTTCTTC.

The rearrangement joins TRBV5-1 to TRBJ1-2, with TRBD1 matching over 12 bases. CDR1 is SGHRS and CDR2 is YFSETQ in the germline V gene. This CDR3 is built from 14 residues. V lost 4 bases, J lost 7 bases, and 5 bases stayed unmatched. The CDR3 spells CASSTGQGAFGYTF. As DNA, the CDR3 is TGCGCCAGCAGCACGGGACAGGGGGCGTTTGGCTACACCTTC.

The chain carries TRBV11-2 and TRBJ2-1, with D tentatively TRBD1 (5 bases). The germline gives CDR1 SGHAT, CDR2 FQNNGV. The V end was cut by 3 bases, the J end by 7 bases, with 19 bases between. This CDR3 comprises 16 residues. The CDR3 protein is CASSFLFTGVRNEQFF. The DNA for the CDR3 is TGTGCCAGCAGCTTCTTATTCACAGGAGTGCGGAATGAGCAGTTCTTC.

The V call is TRBV30, the J call TRBJ1-2; D remains unclear. Per the germline V gene, CDR1 is GTSNPN and CDR2 is SVGIG (reference sequence). V was trimmed by 5 bases and J by 7 bases, leaving 14 bases between them. The CDR3 has 12 residues. CDR3 in amino acids: CAWSPGTSGYTF. In nucleotides, the CDR3 is TGTGCCTGGTCCCCGGGAACTAGTGGCTACACCTTC. The whole variable domain, remainder taken from reference TRBV30 and TRBJ1-2, is SQTIHQWPATLVQPVGSPLSLECTVEGTSNPNLYWYRQAAGRGLQLLFYSVGIGQISSEVPQNLSASRPQDRQFILSSKKLLLSDSGFYLCAWSPGTSGYTFGSGTRLTVV.